This is a list of T cell receptor beta chains from one sample in a study of identical twins. TCRdb passed the 5' RACE reads through MiXCR, listing each CDR3 protein once. The data hold around 300,000 distinct CDR3 sequences, with 8% to 9% observed a single time. In addition, the sample was reused for a study of yellow fever vaccine responses in identical twins.

Sequencing was performed on memory (CD45RO+) T cells sorted from blood. The receptors were gathered from a woman younger than 30 in good health. Each CDR3 is given with its conserved first and last residue. The order of the fields is D gene, CDR3 length, clone size, J gene, V gene, CDR3 DNA, CDR3 protein. D genes are given only for firm matches. Not every row has a clone size; where given, it reads once, few, many or a size class.

D: -; length: 14; size: many; J: TRBJ2-3; V: TRBV19; DNA: TGTGCCAGTAGCGGAGGGCGTTGGGAAGATACGCAGTATTTT; CDR3: CASSGGRWEDTQYF
D: TRBD2; length: 18; size: -; J: TRBJ2-1; V: TRBV6-1; DNA: TGTGCCAGCTCGCGGGGGAGGGCCAGACGAGGTTCCTACAATGAGCAGTTCTTC; CDR3: CASSRGRARRGSYNEQFF
D: TRBD1; length: 16; size: -; J: TRBJ2-1; V: TRBV27; DNA: TGTGCCAGCAGCCCGCCCCAGATTCCCTCAGGGGGTGAGCAGTTCTTC; CDR3: CASSPPQIPSGGEQFF
D: TRBD1; length: 21; size: many; J: TRBJ1-5; V: TRBV4-3; DNA: TGCGCCAGCAGTTCACCACTTGGGCCCGGGACAGGGATTTTTGGCAATCAGCCCCAGCATTTT; CDR3: CASSSPLGPGTGIFGNQPQHF
D: TRBD2; length: 15; size: -; J: TRBJ2-3; V: TRBV6-4; DNA: TGTGCCAGCAGTGAAGCTAGCGGGCGGGCAGATACGCAGTATTTT; CDR3: CASSEASGRADTQYF
D: -; length: 13; size: few; J: TRBJ1-2; V: TRBV27; DNA: TGTGCCAGCAGTTTAAATGGGGTCTATGGCTACACCTTC; CDR3: CASSLNGVYGYTF
D: TRBD2; length: 14; size: few; J: TRBJ2-1; V: TRBV20-1; DNA: TGCAGTGCCGACCCCGGTCGGGGGGTCAATGAGCAGTTCTTC; CDR3: CSADPGRGVNEQFF
D: -; length: 15; size: -; J: TRBJ1-6; V: TRBV4-1; DNA: TGCGCCAGCAGCCAGTGGACGGAGTTTAATTCACCCCTCCACTTT; CDR3: CASSQWTEFNSPLHF
D: -; length: 13; size: few; J: TRBJ1-5; V: TRBV6-1; DNA: TGTGCCAGCAGTGGGGCTAGCGATCAGCCCCAGCATTTT; CDR3: CASSGASDQPQHF
D: -; length: 13; size: few; J: TRBJ1-6; V: TRBV20-1; DNA: TGCAGTGTCACCATGGGGGGAGTTTCACCCCTCCACTTT; CDR3: CSVTMGGVSPLHF
D: -; length: 14; size: -; J: TRBJ2-2; V: TRBV7-7; DNA: TGTGCCAGCAGCTTAGACCGGGTAGACGGGGAGCTGTTTTTT; CDR3: CASSLDRVDGELFF
D: TRBD1; length: 14; size: -; J: TRBJ1-1; V: TRBV20-1; DNA: TGCAGTGTAATACAGGGGTCCTTGAACACTGAAGCTTTCTTT; CDR3: CSVIQGSLNTEAFF
D: -; length: 15; size: few; J: TRBJ2-3; V: TRBV24-1; DNA: TGTGCCACCAGTGCCTTAGCTGGCCTCACAGATACGCAGTATTTT; CDR3: CATSALAGLTDTQYF
D: TRBD1; length: 15; size: few; J: TRBJ2-7; V: TRBV7-2; DNA: TGTGCCAGCAGCCCTAGGACAGGGAGTCCCTACGAGCAGTACTTC; CDR3: CASSPRTGSPYEQYF
D: -; length: 13; size: few; J: TRBJ2-3; V: TRBV6-4; DNA: TGTGCCAGCAGCAAGGGGACACCAGATACGCAGTATTTT; CDR3: CASSKGTPDTQYF
D: TRBD2; length: 16; size: many; J: TRBJ2-5; V: TRBV5-1; DNA: TGCGCCAGCAGCCCAGGACTAGCGGGAGGACAAGAGACCCAGTACTTC; CDR3: CASSPGLAGGQETQYF
D: -; length: 15; size: -; J: TRBJ1-2; V: TRBV6-1; DNA: TGTGCCAGCAGTGCCCCAACCGACAGAACTTATGGCTACACCTTC; CDR3: CASSAPTDRTYGYTF
D: TRBD2; length: 15; size: once; J: TRBJ2-1; V: TRBV9; DNA: TGTGCCAGCAGCTCGTCTAGCGGGAGCCCTTTGTTTCCGTTCTTC; CDR3: CASSSSSGSPLFPFF
D: -; length: 16; size: many; J: TRBJ1-2; V: TRBV4-1; DNA: TGCGCCAGCAGCCACCCGACAGGATCCCTCCAATATGGCTACACCTTC; CDR3: CASSHPTGSLQYGYTF
D: -; length: 11; size: -; J: TRBJ1-1; V: TRBV1; DNA: TGCACCAGCAGCCTACAGTTAAGAGCTTTCTTT; CDR3: CTSSLQLRAFF
D: -; length: 14; size: few; J: TRBJ2-2; V: TRBV13; DNA: TGTGCCAGCAGCTTAGGAGGGGACACCGGGGAGCTGTTTTTT; CDR3: CASSLGGDTGELFF
D: -; length: 15; size: many; J: TRBJ1-6; V: TRBV9; DNA: TGTGCCAGCAGCGCCTCCGGGGGCGTAGGGTCACCCCTCCACTTT; CDR3: CASSASGGVGSPLHF
D: -; length: 15; size: -; J: TRBJ2-7; V: TRBV11-2; DNA: TGTGCCAGCAGCCATTCTCTAAAACTCCCAGACGAGCAGTACTTC; CDR3: CASSHSLKLPDEQYF
D: -; length: 13; size: few; J: TRBJ2-7; V: TRBV27; DNA: TGTGCCAGCAGTTTGGGACCATTCTACGAGCAGTACTTC; CDR3: CASSLGPFYEQYF
D: -; length: 14; size: many; J: TRBJ2-6; V: TRBV27; DNA: TGTGCCAGCAGTCGAATCTCTGGGGCCAACGTCCTGACTTTC; CDR3: CASSRISGANVLTF
D: TRBD1; length: 15; size: -; J: TRBJ1-2; V: TRBV3-1; DNA: TGTGCCAGCAGCCAGGAGAAGGGGGCGGGCTATGGCTACACCTTC; CDR3: CASSQEKGAGYGYTF
D: TRBD1; length: 14; size: -; J: TRBJ1-1; V: TRBV6-2/TRBV6-3; DNA: TGTGCCAGCAGCCTTACAGGGGAGAACACTGAAGCTTTCTTT; CDR3: CASSLTGENTEAFF
D: -; length: 16; size: -; J: TRBJ2-2; V: TRBV11-3; DNA: TGTGCCAGCAGCTTAGTTTGGGGGGCAAGCACCGGGGAGCTGTTTTTT; CDR3: CASSLVWGASTGELFF
D: TRBD1; length: 15; size: many; J: TRBJ2-2; V: TRBV5-1; DNA: TGCGCCAGCGAAACCGGGACAGGGAAGACCGGGGAGCTGTTTTTT; CDR3: CASETGTGKTGELFF
D: -; length: 12; size: many; J: TRBJ2-1; V: TRBV2; DNA: TGTGCCAGCAGTGGCAGGAAGAATGAGCAGTTCTTC; CDR3: CASSGRKNEQFF
D: TRBD2; length: 18; size: many; J: TRBJ2-2; V: TRBV11-3; DNA: TGTGCCAGCAACAAAGGACTAGCGGGGGGACGGGGCACCGGGGAGCTGTTTTTT; CDR3: CASNKGLAGGRGTGELFF
D: -; length: 14; size: many; J: TRBJ1-2; V: TRBV5-1; DNA: TGCGCCAGCAGCTTGGACGGGGGGCGGAATGGCTACACCTTC; CDR3: CASSLDGGRNGYTF
D: -; length: 15; size: few; J: TRBJ2-2; V: TRBV29-1; DNA: TGCAGCGTTAGAGGTGGCGCCCAGAACACCGGGGAGCTGTTTTTT; CDR3: CSVRGGAQNTGELFF
D: TRBD1; length: 16; size: -; J: TRBJ1-2; V: TRBV20-1; DNA: TGCAGTGCTGAAGGACAGGCCCCAGGGATCGGGTATGGCTACACCTTC; CDR3: CSAEGQAPGIGYGYTF
D: -; length: 14; size: many; J: TRBJ1-1; V: TRBV28; DNA: TGTGCCAGCAGCATTCCCACAGGGAGCGCTGAAGCTTTCTTT; CDR3: CASSIPTGSAEAFF
D: TRBD2; length: 19; size: few; J: TRBJ2-2; V: TRBV12-3/TRBV12-4; DNA: TGTGCCAGCAGTTTCCTTGCTGCATTAACTAGCGGAAACACCGGGGAGCTGTTTTTT; CDR3: CASSFLAALTSGNTGELFF
D: -; length: 15; size: -; J: TRBJ2-1; V: TRBV20-1; DNA: TGCAGTGCTAGAGATTGGCCTAGTTTTTCCAATGAGCAGTTCTTC; CDR3: CSARDWPSFSNEQFF
D: TRBD2; length: 18; size: -; J: TRBJ2-1; V: TRBV25-1; DNA: TGTGCCAGCAGTGAATCGGGACTAGCGGTAACATTTGGCAATGAGCAGTTCTTC; CDR3: CASSESGLAVTFGNEQFF
D: -; length: 14; size: -; J: TRBJ2-5; V: TRBV5-1; DNA: TGCGCCAGCAGCTTGGAGGGTGTGCGGGAGACCCAGTACTTC; CDR3: CASSLEGVRETQYF
D: TRBD2; length: 14; size: few; J: TRBJ2-3; V: TRBV20-1; DNA: TGCAGTGCTAGTAGCCGGGAGGGCCTGAATACGCAGTATTTT; CDR3: CSASSREGLNTQYF
D: -; length: 14; size: -; J: TRBJ2-1; V: TRBV7-8; DNA: TGTGCCAGCAGCTTAGGAGGGGTGAAGAATGAGCAGTTCTTC; CDR3: CASSLGGVKNEQFF
D: -; length: 16; size: few; J: TRBJ1-6; V: TRBV12-3/TRBV12-4; DNA: TGTGCCAGCAGTTTATGGGGTGTCCCCTATAATTCACCCCTCCACTTT; CDR3: CASSLWGVPYNSPLHF
D: -; length: 14; size: -; J: TRBJ2-3; V: TRBV5-8; DNA: TGTACCAGCGCCACCCTCGTGTCCACAGATACGCAGTATTTT; CDR3: CTSATLVSTDTQYF
D: TRBD1; length: 15; size: -; J: TRBJ2-3; V: TRBV6-1; DNA: TGTGCCAGCAGGGGTCAAGGGGGCAGGACAGATACGCAGTATTTT; CDR3: CASRGQGGRTDTQYF
D: -; length: 12; size: -; J: TRBJ1-3; V: TRBV11-3; DNA: TGTGCCAGCAGCTTAAGCAGAAACACCATATATTTT; CDR3: CASSLSRNTIYF
D: TRBD1; length: 17; size: -; J: TRBJ1-6; V: TRBV4-1; DNA: TGCGCCAGCAGCCAAACTCCAACCGGGACAGGGGGTTCACCCCTCCACTTT; CDR3: CASSQTPTGTGGSPLHF
D: -; length: 19; size: few; J: TRBJ1-2; V: TRBV28; DNA: TGTGCCAGCAGTACCGACTTGGATAGGACAGTGAGGCTTCACTATGGCTACACCTTC; CDR3: CASSTDLDRTVRLHYGYTF
D: TRBD1; length: 14; size: many; J: TRBJ1-6; V: TRBV5-1; DNA: TGCGCCAGCAGCTTGGAGACAGGGGGGTCACCCCTCCACTTT; CDR3: CASSLETGGSPLHF
D: -; length: 14; size: many; J: TRBJ1-6; V: TRBV4-1; DNA: TGCGCCAGCAGACACCAGCGGGATAATTCACCCCTCCACTTT; CDR3: CASRHQRDNSPLHF
D: -; length: 14; size: -; J: TRBJ2-7; V: TRBV24-1; DNA: TGTGCCACCAGTGAGGCGCAGTCCCCCTACGAGCAGTACTTC; CDR3: CATSEAQSPYEQYF
D: TRBD1; length: 15; size: few; J: TRBJ1-2; V: TRBV5-1; DNA: TGCGCCAGCAGCCCCGGACAGGGTGGAAACTATGGCTACACCTTC; CDR3: CASSPGQGGNYGYTF
D: -; length: 14; size: many; J: TRBJ1-5; V: TRBV15; DNA: TGTGCCACCAGCAGAGAAGTTGTTTCCCAGCCCCAGCATTTT; CDR3: CATSREVVSQPQHF
D: -; length: 13; size: many; J: TRBJ2-7; V: TRBV28; DNA: TGTGCCAGCAGTCCGGACAGTCCCTACGAGCAGTACTTC; CDR3: CASSPDSPYEQYF
D: TRBD1; length: 16; size: -; J: TRBJ1-5; V: TRBV18; DNA: TGTGCCAGCTCACCGACGACAGGGGGGCCCGGTCAGCCCCAGCATTTT; CDR3: CASSPTTGGPGQPQHF
D: TRBD2; length: 16; size: -; J: TRBJ2-1; V: TRBV11-2; DNA: TGTGCCAGCGCACTCCCCGGGACTAGCGGTAACAATGAGCAGTTCTTC; CDR3: CASALPGTSGNNEQFF
D: -; length: 15; size: many; J: TRBJ2-7; V: TRBV5-1; DNA: TGCGCCAGCAGCTTGTCTCTAGCTGGGACCTACGAGCAGTACTTC; CDR3: CASSLSLAGTYEQYF
D: TRBD1; length: 15; size: few; J: TRBJ2-1; V: TRBV25-1; DNA: TGTGCCAGCAGTGAATCCGGGACAGGGGGCAATGAGCAGTTCTTC; CDR3: CASSESGTGGNEQFF
D: TRBD1; length: 15; size: many; J: TRBJ1-1; V: TRBV9; DNA: TGTGCCAGCAGCGTCGTGGACAGGGAAGGGACTGAAGCTTTCTTT; CDR3: CASSVVDREGTEAFF
D: -; length: 15; size: few; J: TRBJ2-1; V: TRBV11-2; DNA: TGTGCCAGCAGCCCAGGCAGAGGGTCAGGCAATGAGCAGTTCTTC; CDR3: CASSPGRGSGNEQFF
D: TRBD2; length: 18; size: few; J: TRBJ2-1; V: TRBV6-1; DNA: TGTGCCAGCAGTAGGCGGGGGGGTCTAGCGGGGGCGAACAATGAGCAGTTCTTC; CDR3: CASSRRGGLAGANNEQFF